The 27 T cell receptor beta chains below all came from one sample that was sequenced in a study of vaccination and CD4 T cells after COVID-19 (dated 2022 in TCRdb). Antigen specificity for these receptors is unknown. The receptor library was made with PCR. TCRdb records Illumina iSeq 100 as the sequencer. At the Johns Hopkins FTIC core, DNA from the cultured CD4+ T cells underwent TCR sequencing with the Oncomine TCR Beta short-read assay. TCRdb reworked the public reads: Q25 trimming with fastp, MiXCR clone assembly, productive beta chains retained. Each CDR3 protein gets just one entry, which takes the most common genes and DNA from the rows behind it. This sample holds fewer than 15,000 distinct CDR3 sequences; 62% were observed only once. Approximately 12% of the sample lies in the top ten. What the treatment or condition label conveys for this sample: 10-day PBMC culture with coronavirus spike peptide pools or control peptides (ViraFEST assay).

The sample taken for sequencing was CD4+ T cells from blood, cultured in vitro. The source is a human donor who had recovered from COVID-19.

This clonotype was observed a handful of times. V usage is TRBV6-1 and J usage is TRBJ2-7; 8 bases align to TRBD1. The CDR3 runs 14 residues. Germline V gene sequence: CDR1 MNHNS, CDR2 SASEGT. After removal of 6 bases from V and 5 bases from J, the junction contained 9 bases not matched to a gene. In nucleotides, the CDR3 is TGTGCCAGCAGCCAGCAGGACAGGGCGGACGAGCAGTACTTC. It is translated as CASSQQDRADEQYF.

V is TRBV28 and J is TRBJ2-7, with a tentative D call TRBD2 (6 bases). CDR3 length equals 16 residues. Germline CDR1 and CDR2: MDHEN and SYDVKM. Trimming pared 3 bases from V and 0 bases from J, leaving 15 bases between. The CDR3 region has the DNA TGTGCCAGCAGTTTTGAGTTAGGAGGGCGCTCCTACGAGCAGTACTTC. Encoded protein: CASSFELGGRSYEQYF.

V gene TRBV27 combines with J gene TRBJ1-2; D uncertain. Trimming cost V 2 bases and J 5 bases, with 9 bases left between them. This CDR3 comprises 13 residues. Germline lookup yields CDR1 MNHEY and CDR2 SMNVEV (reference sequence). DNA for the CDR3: TGTGCCAGCAGTTTAGGACCACATTATGGCTACACCTTC. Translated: CASSLGPHYGYTF.

The CDR3: CAISESTGTGDGYTF. CDR3 DNA sequence: TGTGCCATCAGTGAGTCGACCGGGACAGGGGATGGCTACACCTTC. The chain recombines TRBV10-3 with TRBJ1-2; 10 bases fit TRBD1. The CDR3 covers 15 residues. CDR1 ENHRY and CDR2 SYGVKD come from the germline V gene. The V and J ends lost 0 bases and 6 bases, in that order; junction bases with no gene match: 4.

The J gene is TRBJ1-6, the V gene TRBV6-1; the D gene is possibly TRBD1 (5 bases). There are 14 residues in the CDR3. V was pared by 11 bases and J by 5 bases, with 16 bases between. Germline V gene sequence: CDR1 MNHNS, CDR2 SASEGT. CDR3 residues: CAGNSGRDNSPLHF. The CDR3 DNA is TGTGCCGGAAACTCGGGACGGGATAATTCACCCCTCCACTTT.

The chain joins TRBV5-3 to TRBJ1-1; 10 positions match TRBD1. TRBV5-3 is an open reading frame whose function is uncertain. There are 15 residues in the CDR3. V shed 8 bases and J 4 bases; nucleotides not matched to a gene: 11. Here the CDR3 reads CASRLDRGPGTEAFF. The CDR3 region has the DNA TGTGCCAGCAGACTTGACAGGGGGCCTGGCACTGAAGCTTTCTTT.

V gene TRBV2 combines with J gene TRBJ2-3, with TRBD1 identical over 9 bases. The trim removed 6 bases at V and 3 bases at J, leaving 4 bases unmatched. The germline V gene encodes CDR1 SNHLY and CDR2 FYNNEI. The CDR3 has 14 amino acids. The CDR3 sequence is CASSTGGGTDTQYF. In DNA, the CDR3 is TGTGCCAGCAGCACAGGGGGCGGAACAGATACGCAGTATTTT.

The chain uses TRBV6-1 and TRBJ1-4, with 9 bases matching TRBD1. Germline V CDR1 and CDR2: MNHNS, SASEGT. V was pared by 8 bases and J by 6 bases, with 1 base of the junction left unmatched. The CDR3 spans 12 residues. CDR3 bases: TGTGCCAGCCGACAGGGGGATGAAAAACTGTTTTTT. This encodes CASRQGDEKLFF.

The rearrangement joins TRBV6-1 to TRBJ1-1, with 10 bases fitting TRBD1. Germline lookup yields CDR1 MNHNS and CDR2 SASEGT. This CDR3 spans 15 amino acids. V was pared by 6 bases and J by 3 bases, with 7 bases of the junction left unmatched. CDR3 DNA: TGTGCCAGCAGCGACAGGGGGCCTTGGGACACTGAAGCTTTCTTT. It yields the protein CASSDRGPWDTEAFF.

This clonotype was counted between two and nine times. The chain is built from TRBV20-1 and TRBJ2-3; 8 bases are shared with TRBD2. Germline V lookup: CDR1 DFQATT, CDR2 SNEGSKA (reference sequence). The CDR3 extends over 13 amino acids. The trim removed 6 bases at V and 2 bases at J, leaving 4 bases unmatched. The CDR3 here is CSATTSVTDTQYF. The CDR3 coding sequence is TGCAGTGCGACGACTAGCGTCACAGATACGCAGTATTTT.

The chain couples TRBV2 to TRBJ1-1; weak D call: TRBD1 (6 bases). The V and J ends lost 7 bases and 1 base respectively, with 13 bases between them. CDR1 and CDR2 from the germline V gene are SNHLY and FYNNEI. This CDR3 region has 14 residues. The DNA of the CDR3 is TGTGCCAGCACCGGAGGGACACGGAACACTGAAGCTTTCTTT. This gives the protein CASTGGTRNTEAFF.

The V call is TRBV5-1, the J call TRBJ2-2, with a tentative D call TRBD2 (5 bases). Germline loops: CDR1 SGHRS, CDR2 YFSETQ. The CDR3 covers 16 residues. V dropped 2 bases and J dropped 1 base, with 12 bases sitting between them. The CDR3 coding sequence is TGCGCCAGCAGCTTTTCCGGGAAGGGGAACACCGGGGAGCTGTTTTTT. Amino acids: CASSFSGKGNTGELFF.

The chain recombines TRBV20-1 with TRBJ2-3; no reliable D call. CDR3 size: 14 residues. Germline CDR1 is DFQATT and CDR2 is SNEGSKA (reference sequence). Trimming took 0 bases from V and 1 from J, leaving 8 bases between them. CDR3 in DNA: TGCAGTGCTAGAGATATGTTGCGCACAGATACGCAGTATTTT. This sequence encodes CSARDMLRTDTQYF.

The CDR3 DNA follows: TGTGCCAGTAGTCGGGGGTTTTTGGGGTCCTACGAGCAGTACTTC. Its translation: CASSRGFLGSYEQYF. The gene calls are TRBV19 and TRBJ2-7; maybe TRBD2 (6 bases). Per the germline V gene, CDR1 is LNHDA and CDR2 is SQIVND (reference sequence). This CDR3 comprises 15 residues. V was cut by 5 bases and J by 1 base, with 15 bases left in between. The entire variable domain, with the rest obtained from reference TRBV19 and TRBJ2-7, is as follows: DGGITQSPKYLFRKEGQNVTLSCEQNLNHDAMYWYRQDPGQGLRLIYYSQIVNDFQKGDIAEGYSVSREKKESFPLTVTSAQKNPTAFYLCASSRGFLGSYEQYFGPGTRLTVT.

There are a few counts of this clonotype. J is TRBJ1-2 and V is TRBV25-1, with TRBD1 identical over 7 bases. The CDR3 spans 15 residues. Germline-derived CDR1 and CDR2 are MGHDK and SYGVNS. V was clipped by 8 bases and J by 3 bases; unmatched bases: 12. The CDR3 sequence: CASSWESGGDYGYTF. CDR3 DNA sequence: TGTGCCAGCTCTTGGGAGTCAGGGGGAGACTATGGCTACACCTTC.

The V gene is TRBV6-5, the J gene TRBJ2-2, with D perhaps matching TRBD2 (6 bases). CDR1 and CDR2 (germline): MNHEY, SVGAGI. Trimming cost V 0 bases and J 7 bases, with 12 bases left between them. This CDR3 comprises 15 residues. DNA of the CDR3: TGTGCCAGCAGTTACTCGTGGAGGGCGATCGGGGAGCTGTTTTTT. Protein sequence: CASSYSWRAIGELFF.

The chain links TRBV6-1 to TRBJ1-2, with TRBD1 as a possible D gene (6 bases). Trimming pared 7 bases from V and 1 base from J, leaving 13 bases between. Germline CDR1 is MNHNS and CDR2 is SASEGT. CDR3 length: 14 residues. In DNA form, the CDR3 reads TGTGCCAGCATTCGGAGGGGGGATAACTATGGCTACACCTTC. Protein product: CASIRRGDNYGYTF.

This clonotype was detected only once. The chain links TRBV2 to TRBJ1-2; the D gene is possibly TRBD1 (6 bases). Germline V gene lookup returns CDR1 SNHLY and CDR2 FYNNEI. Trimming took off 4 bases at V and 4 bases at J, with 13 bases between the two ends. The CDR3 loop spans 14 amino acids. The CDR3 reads CASSVLQGGYGYTF. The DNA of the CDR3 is TGTGCCAGCAGTGTCTTACAGGGTGGCTATGGCTACACCTTC.

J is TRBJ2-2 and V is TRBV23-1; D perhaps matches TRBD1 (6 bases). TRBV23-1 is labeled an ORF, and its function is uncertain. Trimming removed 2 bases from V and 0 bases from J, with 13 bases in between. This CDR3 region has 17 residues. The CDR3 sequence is CASSQISDRANTGELFF. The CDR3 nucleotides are TGCGCCAGCAGTCAAATCTCGGACAGAGCGAACACCGGGGAGCTGTTTTTT.

The CDR3, as DNA: TGTGCCAGCAGCTCTGGGTCACGGGAGACCCAGTACTTC. Protein sequence: CASSSGSRETQYF. V is TRBV11-3 and J is TRBJ2-5; D is unclear. Germline loops: CDR1 SGHNT, CDR2 YENEEA. The ends were cut back, 4 bases at V and 5 bases at J, with 11 bases in the middle. The CDR3 contains 13 residues.

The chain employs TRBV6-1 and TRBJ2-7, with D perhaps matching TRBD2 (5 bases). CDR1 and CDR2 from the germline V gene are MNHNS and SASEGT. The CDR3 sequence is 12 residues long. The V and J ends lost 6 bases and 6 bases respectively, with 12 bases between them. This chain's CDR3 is CASRPTSLEQYF. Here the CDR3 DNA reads TGTGCCAGCAGGCCCACTAGTCTCGAGCAGTACTTC.

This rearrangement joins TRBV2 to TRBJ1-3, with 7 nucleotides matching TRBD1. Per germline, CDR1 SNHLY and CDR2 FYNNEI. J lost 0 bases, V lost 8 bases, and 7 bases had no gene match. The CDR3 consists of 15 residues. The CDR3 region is CASVSRQGSGNTIYF. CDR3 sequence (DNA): TGTGCCAGCGTTTCCCGACAGGGCTCTGGAAACACCATATATTTT.

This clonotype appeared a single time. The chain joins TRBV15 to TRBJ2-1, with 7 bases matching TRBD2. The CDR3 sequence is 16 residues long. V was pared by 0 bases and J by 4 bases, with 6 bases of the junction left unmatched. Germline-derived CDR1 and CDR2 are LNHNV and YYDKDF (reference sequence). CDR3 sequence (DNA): TGTGCCACCAGCAGAGAGTGGCGGGAGCTATACAATGAGCAGTTCTTC. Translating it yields CATSREWRELYNEQFF.

CDR3 DNA: TGTGCCAGCAGCAAAAGACTACAGGTCGGCGAGGGGATGAACACTGAAGCTTTCTTT. Residues: CASSKRLQVGEGMNTEAFF. The chain joins TRBV7-3 to TRBJ1-1; maybe TRBD1 (5 bases). CDR1 and CDR2 from the germline V gene are SGHTA and FQGTGA. Trimming took off 5 bases at V and 0 bases at J, with 25 bases between the two ends. There are 19 residues in the CDR3.

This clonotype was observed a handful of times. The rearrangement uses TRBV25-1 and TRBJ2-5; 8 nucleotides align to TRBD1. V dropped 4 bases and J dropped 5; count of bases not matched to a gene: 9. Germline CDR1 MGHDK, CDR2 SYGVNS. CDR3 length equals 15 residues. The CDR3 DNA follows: TGTGCCAGCAGTGCGAGGACAGGGCTGGGGGAGACCCAGTACTTC. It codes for CASSARTGLGETQYF. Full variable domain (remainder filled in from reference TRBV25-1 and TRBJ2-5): EADIYQTPRYLVIGTGKKITLECSQTMGHDKMYWYQQDPGMELHLIHYSYGVNSTEKGDLSSESTVSRIRTEHFPLTLESARPSHTSQYLCASSARTGLGETQYFGPGTRLLVL.

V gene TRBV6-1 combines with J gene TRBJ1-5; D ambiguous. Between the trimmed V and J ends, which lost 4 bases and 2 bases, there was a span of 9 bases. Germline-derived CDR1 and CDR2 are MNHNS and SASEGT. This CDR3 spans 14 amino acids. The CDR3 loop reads CASSVGGGNQPQHF. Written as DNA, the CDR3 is TGTGCCAGCAGTGTTGGAGGTGGCAATCAGCCCCAGCATTTT.

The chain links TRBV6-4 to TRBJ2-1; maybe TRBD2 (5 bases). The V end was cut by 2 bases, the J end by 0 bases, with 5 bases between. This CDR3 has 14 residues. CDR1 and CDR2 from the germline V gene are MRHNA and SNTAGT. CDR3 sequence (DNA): TGTGCCAGCAGTGACGGGAGCTCCTACAATGAGCAGTTCTTC. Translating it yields CASSDGSSYNEQFF.